The clone carrying this T cell receptor (beta chain) was seen more than once but under ten times. This CDR3 is also generated by other DNA sequences in the sample. Original analysis: Cell counts per sample came from amplifying reference gene primers. Sequencing used immunoSEQ multiplex PCR; TCRdb keeps in-frame clones, though not all of them. That table supplies the V and J calls and clone size; D and trimming were determined from the DNA. Among 220,000 or so clones listed, around four fifths were seen once. The germline V gene has CDR1 LGHDT and CDR2 YNNKEL (reference sequence). V lost 5 bases and J lost 4; bases outside the gene matches: 4. The CDR3 runs to 14 residues. The sample belongs to a study of blood T cell repertoires in COVID-19.

The rearrangement uses TRBV3-1 (or the pseudogene TRBV3-2) and TRBJ1-2, with 10 bases that match TRBD1. The sample comprised peripheral blood. The source of this sequence is an older woman who had recovered from COVID-19. DNA for the CDR3: TGTGCCAGCAGCAGGACAGGGGGAAGCTATGGCTACACCTTC. Amino acid sequence: CASSRTGGSYGYTF.